The present entry profiles one T cell receptor beta chain with its context. Its antigen is as yet unknown. CDR1 WSHSY and CDR2 SAAADI come from the germline V gene. V gave up 3 bases and J gave up 2 bases; unmatched junction bases: 4. The CDR3 contains 15 residues. The source of the sample is a study of response to subunit inactivated influenza vaccine. Study-wide results and limits: Authors suggested each seasonal flu vaccination may recruit only limited numbers of new T cells.

In TCRdb, the RT-PCR reads were re-called with MiXCR into one record per CDR3 protein. Among 530,000 or so distinct CDR3 sequences, about 14% were seen once, and the ten largest hold over 8.5%. The sequence was collected from a man aged 45-60 years who received an inactivated influenza vaccine. This sequence joins TRBV10-2 and TRBJ2-3; TRBD2 agrees at 8 bases. This material consisted of PBMCs from blood, taken about 12 days after vaccination. The CDR3 DNA follows: TGCGCCAGCAGTGAAACTAGCGGATTCACAGATACGCAGTATTTT. This encodes CASSETSGFTDTQYF.